The sequence of this T cell receptor beta chain was determined in a study of blood T cell repertoires in COVID-19. At the level of the study: Researchers got acute and convalescent COVID-19 samples from the United States, Italy and Spain.

Everyone who took part was about 18 to 90 years old, and they came from 24 US areas. Participants were placed into cohorts based on the clinical history they reported. Original data processing: The authors estimated nucleated cell counts from reference gene primer amplification. Clones were read by immunoSEQ multiplex PCR, and TCRdb kept only the in-frame ones, dropping some. V, J and clone size derive from that table, while D and trimming were established from the DNA sequence. Here the sample spans a few hundred thousand clones, about 84% being singletons. The V gene's germline CDR1 is SGHVS and CDR2 FNYEAQ. Trimming left V 4 bases short and J 5 bases short, with 18 bases between. There are 15 residues in the CDR3.

This sequence originates from a young man with acute COVID-19. This chain connects TRBV7-6 to TRBJ2-7, with D possibly matching TRBD1 (5 bases). Sequencing input: PBMCs or T cells enriched from blood (not recorded which). The CDR3 DNA reads TGTGCCAGCAGCTCGGGTCCAAGGGGCCCGGACGAGCAGTACTTC. It is translated as CASSSGPRGPDEQYF.